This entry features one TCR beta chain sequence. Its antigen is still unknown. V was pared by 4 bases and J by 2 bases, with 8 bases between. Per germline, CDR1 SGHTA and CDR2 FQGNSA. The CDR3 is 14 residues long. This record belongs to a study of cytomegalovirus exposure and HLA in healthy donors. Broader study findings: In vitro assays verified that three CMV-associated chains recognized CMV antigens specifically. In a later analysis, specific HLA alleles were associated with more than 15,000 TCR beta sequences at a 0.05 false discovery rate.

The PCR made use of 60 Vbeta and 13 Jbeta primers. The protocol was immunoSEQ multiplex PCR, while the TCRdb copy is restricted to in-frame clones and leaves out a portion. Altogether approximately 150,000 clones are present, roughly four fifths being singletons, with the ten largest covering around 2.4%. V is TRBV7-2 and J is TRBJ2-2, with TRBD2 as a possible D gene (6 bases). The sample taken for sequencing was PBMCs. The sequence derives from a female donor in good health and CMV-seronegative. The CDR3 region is CASSWRGNTGELFF. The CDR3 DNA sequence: TGTGCCAGCAGCTGGAGGGGTAACACCGGGGAGCTGTTTTTT.